Below, 14 T cell receptor beta chains from the same sample are listed, as sequenced in a study of T-cell memory formation after mild COVID-19. TCRdb re-called the 5' RACE reads with MiXCR, one entry per CDR3 protein. The sample lists about 430,000 distinct CDR3 sequences, roughly 18% occurring once. The sequenced sample consisted of PBMCs or a T cell subset sorted from them (not recorded which). Receptors originate from a man aged 18 to 29 who had mild COVID-19 (a few samples of this study predate the infection). Cell type and time point are not known.

There are a few counts of this clonotype. The chain has TRBV7-3 and TRBJ2-3; 9 bases match TRBD2. CDR1 SGHTA and CDR2 FQGTGA come from the germline V gene. V lost 4 bases to trimming and J lost 6 bases; unmatched junction nucleotides: 11. The CDR3 has 16 amino acids. Here the CDR3 DNA reads TGTGCCAGCAGCTACATCCCGACTAGCGGCGTTGATACGCAGTATTTT. It specifies CASSYIPTSGVDTQYF.

The CDR3 reads CAQDRGPPGSGANVLTF. The DNA of the CDR3 is TGTGCCCAGGACAGGGGGCCCCCTGGCTCTGGGGCCAACGTCCTGACTTTC. The chain recombines TRBV24-1 with TRBJ2-6; TRBD1 aligns across 11 bases. Germline CDR1 reads KGHDR; CDR2 reads SFDVKD. The J segment lost 0 bases and the V segment lost 12 bases, leaving 9 bases of the junction unmatched. This CDR3 region has 17 residues.

This clonotype was observed many times. The V and J genes are TRBV7-9 and TRBJ2-3; D is perhaps TRBD2 (7 bases). The V gene lost 2 bases and the J gene lost 5 bases, with 11 bases spanning the gap. Germline CDR1 is SEHNR and CDR2 is FQNEAQ (reference sequence). The CDR3 has 14 amino acids. CDR3 protein: CASSLRRGGDTQYF. The CDR3 bases are TGTGCCAGCAGCTTAAGGAGGGGGGGAGATACGCAGTATTTT.

This clonotype was seen a few times. V usage is TRBV6-6 and J usage is TRBJ1-1; D gene uncertain. The CDR3 has 13 residues. Trimming took 4 bases from V and 3 from J, leaving 9 bases between them. From germline, CDR1 is MNHNY and CDR2 SVGAGI (reference sequence). As DNA, the CDR3 is TGTGCCAGCAGTTCCGACGCATACACTGAAGCTTTCTTT. It codes for CASSSDAYTEAFF.

The rearrangement joins TRBV4-2 to TRBJ2-1; D remains unclear. Trimming pared 3 bases from V and 0 bases from J, leaving 12 bases between. The CDR3 runs to 16 residues. Germline loops: CDR1 LGHNA, CDR2 YNFKEQ. The CDR3 loop is CASSHWTRSSYNEQFF. CDR3 DNA: TGTGCCAGCAGCCACTGGACCCGAAGCTCCTACAATGAGCAGTTCTTC.

This clonotype was picked up a small number of times. The V gene is TRBV20-1, the J gene TRBJ2-5; 12 bases are a match to TRBD2. Germline assignment: CDR1 DFQATT and CDR2 SNEGSKA (reference sequence). The CDR3 runs to 15 residues. The ends lost 6 bases at V and 4 bases at J; junction bases unmatched: 9. CDR3 sequence reads: CSARLPTSGGETQYF. CDR3 coding DNA: TGCAGTGCCCGACTTCCGACTAGCGGGGGAGAGACCCAGTACTTC.

There are a few counts of this clonotype. The chain links TRBV20-1 to TRBJ2-1; D not resolved. CDR1 is DFQATT, CDR2 SNEGSKA, per germline (reference sequence). V shed 1 base and J shed 3 bases, with 13 bases lying between them. The CDR3 is 15 residues long. Here the CDR3 reads CSARVGSSFYNEQFF. CDR3 coding DNA: TGCAGTGCTAGAGTTGGCTCCTCCTTCTACAATGAGCAGTTCTTC.

The DNA of the CDR3 is TGCAGTGCCACAGGGAACCCTAGCTATGGCTACACCTTC. Translation gives CSATGNPSYGYTF. The chain combines TRBV20-1 with TRBJ1-2, with D possibly being TRBD1 (6 bases). Trimming cost V 6 bases and J 4 bases, with 15 bases left between them. Germline loops: CDR1 DFQATT, CDR2 SNEGSKA (reference sequence). The CDR3 extends over 13 amino acids.

This clonotype was recorded a few times. This chain links TRBV6-2 or TRBV6-3 with TRBJ2-5, with D unresolved. With 6 bases removed from V and 5 bases from J, the gap between germline ends came to 10 bases. This CDR3 is 12 amino acids long. Looked up from germline, CDR1 is MNHEY and CDR2 is SVGEGT. CDR3 nucleotide sequence: TGTGCCAGCAGCCTGGATATGGAGACCCAGTACTTC. The encoded protein is CASSLDMETQYF.

This clonotype occurred a few times. The chain couples TRBV10-3 to TRBJ1-6; D not resolved. Trimming left V 5 bases short and J 5 bases short, with 10 bases between. Germline V gene lookup returns CDR1 ENHRY and CDR2 SYGVKD. The CDR3 consists of 14 residues. In DNA, the CDR3 is TGTGCCATCAGTCAAACCGCCGATAATTCACCCCTCCACTTT. Amino acids: CAISQTADNSPLHF.

This chain links TRBV6-5 with TRBJ1-6; 7 bases fit TRBD1. V dropped 5 bases and J dropped 10; count of bases not matched to a gene: 5. The CDR3 has 13 amino acids. Germline CDR1 MNHEY, CDR2 SVGAGI. The CDR3 DNA reads as TGTGCCAGCAGTAATCAGGGGGGCTCACCCCTCCACTTT. Residues: CASSNQGGSPLHF.

This clonotype occurred a few times. The chain recombines TRBV20-1 with TRBJ2-7; 8 nucleotides line up with TRBD2. This CDR3 contains 14 residues. The V gene end was trimmed by 3 bases and the J gene end by 2 bases; junction bases not matched to a gene: 6. Germline loops: CDR1 DFQATT, CDR2 SNEGSKA (reference sequence). CDR3 residues: CSASPPAGAYEQYV. The CDR3 nucleotides read TGCAGTGCTAGCCCCCCAGCGGGGGCCTACGAGCAGTACGTC.

This clonotype occurred once. This chain links TRBV3-1 with TRBJ2-2; D uncertain. This CDR3 has 14 residues. The V end was cut by 4 bases, the J end by 7 bases, with 13 bases between. In germline, CDR1 is LGHDT, CDR2 YNNKEL (reference sequence). The CDR3: CASSPTWLGGELFF. CDR3 sequence (DNA): TGTGCCAGCAGCCCCACCTGGTTGGGCGGGGAGCTGTTTTTT.

The chain uses TRBV10-2 and TRBJ2-7; the match to TRBD2 covers 7 bases. With V trimmed by 6 bases and J by 5 bases, 10 bases remained unmatched. From germline, CDR1 is WSHSY and CDR2 SAAADI. The length of the CDR3 is 14 residues. CDR3 DNA: TGCGCCAGCAGCGCCAGGCGTCGGGAGGACGAGCAGTACGTC. Translating gives CASSARRREDEQYV.